What follows are 18 T cell receptor beta chains derived from one specimen sequenced in a study of blood T cell repertoires in COVID-19. Clones were sequenced by immunoSEQ multiplex PCR, and TCRdb holds only the in-frame ones, with some missing. This table holds roughly 100,000 clones, around 87% found once. Sequencing was done on a sample of peripheral blood. Receptors were obtained from a man aged 45-65 years with active or convalescent COVID-19.

The chain combines TRBV7-8 with TRBJ1-4; TRBD1 is a possible D gene (5 bases). The V and J ends lost 3 bases and 4 bases respectively, with 12 bases between them. The CDR3 extends over 15 amino acids. The germline CDR1 and CDR2 sequences are SGHVS and FQNEAQ. The DNA for the CDR3 is TGTGCCAGCAGCTTTGGGGCCAGGGATAATGAAAAACTGTTTTTT. Its protein is CASSFGARDNEKLFF. Filled out from reference TRBV7-8 and TRBJ1-4, the complete variable domain reads GAGVSQSPRYKVAKRGQDVALRCDPISGHVSLFWYQQALGQGPEFLTYFQNEAQLDKSGLPSDRFFAERPEGSVSTLKIQRTQQEDSAVYLCASSFGARDNEKLFFGSGTQLSVL.

This chain links TRBV19 with TRBJ1-3; a weak D match, TRBD1 (6 bases). The CDR3 loop spans 16 amino acids. The germline V and J ends were trimmed by 5 bases and 0 bases, with 14 bases remaining between them. Germline loops: CDR1 LNHDA, CDR2 SQIVND (reference sequence). The CDR3 DNA sequence: TGTGCCAGTAGTCCGCGACAGGAATACTCTGGAAACACCATATATTTT. It yields the protein CASSPRQEYSGNTIYF. Supplemented by reference TRBV19 and TRBJ1-3, the full variable domain reads DGGITQSPKYLFRKEGQNVTLSCEQNLNHDAMYWYRQDPGQGLRLIYYSQIVNDFQKGDIAEGYSVSREKKESFPLTVTSAQKNPTAFYLCASSPRQEYSGNTIYFGEGSWLTVV.

The chain joins TRBV21-1 to TRBJ1-5; no check of the table's D call, TRBD1, against the DNA was made. TRBV21-1 is a documented pseudogene. There are 19 residues in the CDR3. CDR3 bases: TGTGCCAGCAGCAAAGCAAGAGACAGGGCTGTATATAGCAATCAGCCCCAGCATTTT. Translating gives CASSKARDRAVYSNQPQHF.

The chain couples TRBV12-3 or TRBV12-4 to TRBJ1-1; a weak D match, TRBD1 (5 bases). The CDR3 is 13 amino acids. Trimming took 8 bases from V and 1 from J, leaving 11 bases between them. DNA for the CDR3: TGTGCCAGCGAGTGGGGCGCGAACACTGAAGCTTTCTTT. Translation: CASEWGANTEAFF.

The V gene is TRBV3-1 (or the pseudogene TRBV3-2), the J gene TRBJ2-1; 14 bases map to TRBD2. Per germline, CDR1 LGHDT and CDR2 YNNKEL (reference sequence). This CDR3 is built from 18 residues. V dropped 4 bases and J dropped 0; count of bases not matched to a gene: 5. The CDR3 loop is CASSPGTSGGGSYNEQFF. In DNA form, the CDR3 reads TGTGCCAGCAGCCCGGGGACTAGCGGGGGTGGCTCCTACAATGAGCAGTTCTTC.

This clone was detected only once. The J gene is TRBJ2-3, the V gene TRBV30; 9 bases agree with TRBD2. The germline V gene has CDR1 GTSNPN and CDR2 SVGIG (reference sequence). This CDR3 region has 14 residues. V shed 1 base, J shed 8 bases, and the junction held 7 bases outside the gene matches. The CDR3 nucleotides read TGTGCCTGGAGTGAGGCGGGGGGGCAGGGTACGCAGTATTTT. This translates into CAWSEAGGQGTQYF.

The chain links TRBV6-5 to TRBJ2-7, with D uncertain. The CDR3 runs to 13 residues. The germline V and J ends were trimmed by 7 bases and 1 base, with 11 bases remaining between them. Germline V gene data show CDR1 as MNHEY and CDR2 as SVGAGI. The CDR3: CASKAGTSYEQYF. The DNA of the CDR3 is TGTGCCAGCAAGGCAGGTACATCCTACGAGCAGTACTTC.

The chain couples TRBV25-1 to TRBJ2-5; D might be TRBD2 (5 bases). Germline V gives CDR1 MGHDK, CDR2 SYGVNS. This CDR3 is built from 14 residues. Deletions cut 3 bases from V and 4 bases from J, with 12 bases between. CDR3 coding DNA: TGTGCCAGCAGTGATCGGGGTGGCGGAGAGACCCAGTACTTC. This translates into CASSDRGGGETQYF.

The CDR3 sequence is CASSLRGTASYEQYF. For the CDR3, the DNA is TGTGCCAGCAGTTTACGGGGGACTGCTTCCTACGAGCAGTACTTC. The chain joins TRBV28 to TRBJ2-7; D perhaps matches TRBD2 (6 bases). The CDR3 runs 15 residues. The germline gives CDR1 MDHEN, CDR2 SYDVKM. V was trimmed by 2 bases and J by 1 base, leaving 12 bases between them.

V gene TRBV6-5 combines with J gene TRBJ1-2; D gene unclear. This CDR3 contains 15 residues. V lost 7 bases to trimming and J lost 2 bases, with 17 bases between them. Per the germline V gene, CDR1 is MNHEY and CDR2 is SVGAGI. The CDR3, as DNA: TGTGCCAGCACCGCCAATACAGACGCAAACTATGGCTACACCTTC. This translates into CASTANTDANYGYTF.

This chain joins TRBV29-1 and TRBJ2-5; TRBD2 agrees at 8 bases. Germline V gene lookup returns CDR1 SQVTM and CDR2 ANQGSEA. V was clipped by 3 bases and J by 5 bases; unmatched bases: 8. This CDR3 has 14 residues. CDR3 amino acids: CSVEGLEIMETQYF. CDR3 sequence (DNA): TGCAGCGTTGAGGGACTAGAAATTATGGAGACCCAGTACTTC.

The chain employs TRBV4-1 and TRBJ1-5; 10 bases match TRBD1. CDR1 is MGHRA and CDR2 is YSYEKL in the germline V gene. With 0 bases clipped from V and 0 bases from J, the junction kept 8 bases outside the gene matches. The CDR3 contains 19 residues. CDR3 coding DNA: TGCGCCAGCAGCCAAGATTGGACAGGGGGACTGATTAGCAATCAGCCCCAGCATTTT. Its protein product is CASSQDWTGGLISNQPQHF.

The chain employs TRBV19 and TRBJ1-1; 7 bases map to TRBD1. V trimming: 9 bases; J trimming: 6 bases; junction bases outside the gene matches: 10. This CDR3 is 13 amino acids long. In germline, CDR1 is LNHDA, CDR2 SQIVND (reference sequence). CDR3 in amino acids: CASRRDRRAEAFF. CDR3 DNA sequence: TGTGCCAGCCGGCGGGACAGAAGGGCTGAAGCTTTCTTT.

This chain uses TRBV4-3 with TRBJ2-1; D is undetermined. The germline gives CDR1 LGHNA, CDR2 YSLEER. The CDR3 runs to 15 residues. The ends were cut back, 0 bases at V and 3 bases at J, with 9 bases in the middle. The CDR3 protein is CASSQDKSHYNEQFF. The CDR3 DNA is TGCGCCAGCAGCCAAGATAAGAGTCACTACAATGAGCAGTTCTTC.

This clone was observed once. The chain links TRBV7-8 to TRBJ1-1; D is unclear. V lost 7 bases, J lost 5 bases, and 11 bases lay in between. Germline V gene lookup returns CDR1 SGHVS and CDR2 FQNEAQ. There are 12 residues in the CDR3. The CDR3 reads CASTSGKTEAFF. CDR3 bases: TGTGCCAGCACATCAGGAAAAACTGAAGCTTTCTTT.

A few counts support this clone. This chain connects TRBV6-2 or TRBV6-3 to TRBJ2-2, with a weak D call TRBD2 (5 bases). Trimming stripped 2 bases from V and 6 bases from J, with 7 bases between. This CDR3 region has 13 residues. Per the germline V gene, CDR1 is MNHEY and CDR2 is SVGEGT. CDR3 DNA sequence: TGTGCCAGCAGTTACGACGGGGCCGGGGAGCTGTTTTTT. Amino acids: CASSYDGAGELFF.

The V and J genes are TRBV28 and TRBJ1-2; possibly TRBD1 for D (6 bases). This CDR3 has 15 residues. Per germline, CDR1 MDHEN and CDR2 SYDVKM. Trimming pared 5 bases from V and 5 bases from J, leaving 18 bases between. This CDR3 reads CASSQDSQVYYGYTF. CDR3 coding DNA: TGTGCCAGCAGTCAGGACAGTCAAGTGTATTATGGCTACACCTTC.

The CDR3 DNA reads as TGCGCCAGCAGCTTGGGCGGTGCAACTAATGAAAAACTGTTTTTT. Encoded protein: CASSLGGATNEKLFF. This sequence joins TRBV5-1 and TRBJ1-4; D unclear. Germline V gene data show CDR1 as SGHRS and CDR2 as YFSETQ. The length of the CDR3 is 15 residues. Trimming took off 0 bases at V and 0 bases at J, with 6 bases between the two ends.